The T cell receptor beta chain described here comes from a study of T-cell reconstitution after alpha-beta-depleted transplantation in children. Broader study findings: As was reported, about two months after transplant, alpha-beta T cells came from several hundred expanded graft clones. When one year had passed after transplant, most T-cell counts and diversity came from newly produced T cells. Where some patients showed high TCRbeta diversity at day 60, it came from recipient T cells and thymic progenitors that had survived.

This clonotype was detected once. Its antigen is not identified. A TCRbeta library incorporating unique molecular identifiers was prepared. TCRdb re-analysed the PCR reads in MiXCR, keeping a single row per CDR3 protein. The sample lists 200,000 to 300,000 distinct CDR3 sequences; over 20% were seen once. V gave up 2 bases and J gave up 2 bases; unmatched junction bases: 3. This CDR3 spans 16 amino acids. CDR1 is MNHEY and CDR2 is SMNVEV in the germline V gene (reference sequence). The sequence came from a girl aged 2 to 9 with Fanconi anemia, due to receive a stem cell transplant. V usage is TRBV27 and J usage is TRBJ2-3, with 11 bases matching TRBD2. The source material was PBMCs, sampled before TCRalphabeta/CD19-depleted stem cell transplant. Written as DNA, the CDR3 is TGTGCCAGCAGTTTACTAGCGGGAGGCCACACAGATACGCAGTATTTT. It encodes CASSLLAGGHTDTQYF.